This T cell receptor (beta chain) was profiled in a study of Ad26.COV2.S vaccination and SARS-CoV-2 variants. Study-wide context: The COV1001 Ad26.COV2.S trial arm included the donor. Administration of Ad26.COV2.S was intramuscular, either once or twice 56 days apart.

Treatment indicated: approximately 18 received Ad26.COV2.S at low or high dose, single or two shots; 5 received placebo; per-sample allocation not given. Sampling occurred on day 63 after the first vaccine or placebo injection. Its platform was an Ad26 vector, and its expressed antigen was Wuhan-strain SARS-CoV-2 spike. Assay used: immunoSEQ multiplex PCR; TCRdb lists only in-frame clones, some missing. The data show hundreds of thousands of clones, roughly 90% seen once. Trimming took off 2 bases at V and 4 bases at J, with 11 bases between the two ends. CDR3 size: 15 residues. The germline gives CDR1 MNHEY, CDR2 SVGEGT.

The specimen comprised peripheral blood, sampled in a trial of Ad26.COV2.S vaccine versus placebo. The rearrangement joins TRBV6-2 or TRBV6-3 to TRBJ2-2, with D hard to call. This TCR was sampled from a person aged 18-65 years who received the Ad26.COV2.S COVID-19 vaccine or a placebo. CDR3 loop: CASSYNSDATGELFF. The CDR3 DNA reads as TGTGCCAGCAGTTACAACAGCGATGCCACCGGGGAGCTGTTTTTT.